Listed below are T cell receptor beta chains from one sample, sequenced in a study of T cells in Graves' hyperthyroidism and ophthalmopathy. Using its own MiXCR run on the multiplex PCR reads, TCRdb lists one record per CDR3 protein. The table lists some 550,000 distinct CDR3 sequences, 20% of them singletons. Material: blood. The receptors shown here come from a man between 18 and 29 years old with Graves' hyperthyroidism. The CDR3 runs from the conserved cysteine through the conserved F or W. D genes are given only for firm matches. For some rows the clone size is stated as once, few or many, or as a class when expanded; others skip it.

D gene,V gene,CDR3 length,clone size,J gene,CDR3 protein,CDR3 DNA
TRBD1,TRBV20-1,16,.,TRBJ2-2,CSARKLDRGEGGELFF,TGCAGTGCAAGAAAGTTGGACAGGGGGGAAGGCGGGGAGCTGTTTTTT
TRBD1,TRBV28,15,many,TRBJ2-7,CASTRTGSVSYEQYF,TGTGCCAGCACCAGGACAGGGTCAGTCTCCTACGAGCAGTACTTC
.,TRBV10-3,15,.,TRBJ1-1,CATLTGGASDTEAFF,TGTGCCACCTTAACGGGGGGGGCTAGCGACACTGAAGCTTTCTTT
.,TRBV6-5,14,many,TRBJ1-5,CASSSTRSNQPQHF,TGTGCCAGCAGTTCTACACGTAGCAATCAGCCCCAGCATTTT
.,TRBV6-1,14,many,TRBJ1-1,CASSVEPVNTEAFF,TGTGCCAGCAGTGTGGAGCCGGTGAACACTGAAGCTTTCTTT
.,TRBV12-3/TRBV12-4,15,many,TRBJ2-6,CASSSTASGANVLTF,TGTGCCAGCAGTTCGACAGCCTCTGGGGCCAACGTCCTGACTTTC
.,TRBV20-1,15,.,TRBJ1-6,CSARKDSSYNSPLHF,TGCAGTGCTAGGAAGGATAGCTCCTATAATTCACCCCTCCACTTT
.,TRBV30,14,many,TRBJ2-7,CAWSVASYPYEQYF,TGTGCCTGGAGTGTGGCTTCTTATCCCTACGAGCAGTACTTC
.,TRBV12-3/TRBV12-4,15,.,TRBJ2-6,CASSLRVAGANVLTF,TGTGCCAGCAGCCTTCGGGTAGCCGGGGCCAACGTCCTGACTTTC
TRBD1,TRBV5-1,16,.,TRBJ2-7,CASSLVPRDRVDEQDF,TGCGCCAGCAGCTTGGTTCCCCGGGACAGGGTGGACGAGCAGGACTTC
.,TRBV28,15,few,TRBJ2-4,CASSAPKGAKNIKYF,TGTGCCAGCAGTGCCCCGAAGGGAGCCAAAAACATTAAGTACTTC
.,TRBV3-1,13,.,TRBJ1-2,CASSPPTLRGYTF,TGTGCCAGCAGCCCACCGACATTACGTGGCTACACCTTC
TRBD1,TRBV28,18,many,TRBJ2-4,CASSLYRGLGIGKNIQYF,TGTGCCAGCAGTTTATACAGGGGGCTTGGTATCGGCAAAAACATTCAGTACTTC
.,TRBV10-3,16,.,TRBJ2-5,CAISESVSVVQETQYF,TGTGCCATCAGTGAGTCGGTTTCGGTGGTCCAAGAGACCCAGTACTTC
.,TRBV11-2,15,many,TRBJ2-5,CASSLQGYPQETQYF,TGTGCCAGCAGCTTACAAGGGTACCCCCAGGAGACCCAGTACTTC
TRBD2,TRBV11-1,16,many,TRBJ2-7,CASSLGRWGRANEQYF,TGTGCCAGCAGCTTAGGAAGGTGGGGGAGGGCCAACGAGCAGTACTTC
.,TRBV12-3/TRBV12-4,13,many,TRBJ1-1,CASGTAWDTEAFF,TGTGCCAGCGGGACGGCTTGGGACACTGAAGCTTTCTTT
.,TRBV6-5,16,.,TRBJ2-7,CASSYSAPPSSYEQYF,TGTGCCAGCAGTTACTCGGCACCTCCGAGCTCCTACGAGCAGTACTTC
TRBD1,TRBV6-5,14,many,TRBJ1-2,CASSSGQGRYGYTF,TGTGCCAGCAGTTCCGGACAGGGTCGCTATGGCTACACCTTC
.,TRBV11-1,15,many,TRBJ2-5,CASSLALGGEETQYF,TGTGCCAGCAGCTTAGCGCTCGGCGGGGAAGAGACCCAGTACTTC
.,TRBV20-1,15,few,TRBJ2-2,CSARVGRGFTGELFF,TGCAGTGCTAGAGTGGGCAGGGGATTCACCGGGGAGCTGTTTTTT
.,TRBV30,13,.,TRBJ2-5,CAWNGGMRETQYF,TGTGCCTGGAACGGGGGAATGCGAGAGACCCAGTACTTC
.,TRBV29-1,12,few,TRBJ2-5,CSGQTDQETQYF,TGCAGCGGACAGACGGATCAAGAGACCCAGTACTTC
.,TRBV12-3/TRBV12-4,16,many,TRBJ1-2,CASSLLWDIHLVGYTF,TGTGCCAGCAGTTTATTGTGGGACATCCACTTGGTTGGCTACACCTTC
TRBD1,TRBV7-8,15,many,TRBJ2-5,CASSFRRQGWETQYF,TGTGCCAGCAGCTTCAGAAGACAGGGGTGGGAGACCCAGTACTTC
.,TRBV6-1,18,.,TRBJ2-4,CASSETPAGGGIKNIQYF,TGTGCCAGCAGTGAGACGCCCGCAGGGGGAGGAATCAAAAACATTCAGTACTTC
.,TRBV9,13,many,TRBJ1-2,CASSGWAEKGYTF,TGTGCCAGCAGCGGGTGGGCAGAGAAGGGCTACACCTTC
.,TRBV4-2,14,many,TRBJ2-5,CASSQESGYETQYF,TGTGCCAGCAGCCAAGAGAGCGGTTACGAGACCCAGTACTTC
.,TRBV12-3/TRBV12-4,14,few,TRBJ2-5,CASSLGPHGETQYF,TGTGCCAGCAGTTTAGGTCCCCACGGGGAGACCCAGTACTTC